Each of the 17 T cell receptor beta chains below was sequenced from the same sample in a study of blood T cell repertoires in COVID-19. The protocol was immunoSEQ multiplex PCR, while the TCRdb copy is restricted to in-frame clones and leaves out a portion. The data contain around 400,000 clones, roughly 91% of them singletons. The sample consisted of PBMCs or T cells enriched from blood (not recorded which). The receptors stem from a woman in her 30s who had recovered from COVID-19.

J is TRBJ2-7 and V is TRBV28; no firm D call. This CDR3 spans 14 amino acids. V gave up 2 bases and J gave up 4 bases, with 12 bases separating them. CDR1 MDHEN and CDR2 SYDVKM come from the germline V gene. In DNA, the CDR3 is TGTGCCAGCAGTTTACGACACACGGCATACGAGCAGTACTTC. It is translated as CASSLRHTAYEQYF.

The genes are TRBV9 and TRBJ2-3; the D gene is possibly TRBD2 (7 bases). V lost 4 bases, J lost 0 bases, and 18 bases lay in between. The germline gives CDR1 SGDLS, CDR2 YYNGEE. There are 17 residues in the CDR3. The CDR3 nucleotides read TGTGCCAGCAGCCCGAAGGGGGGGAACCCTAGCACAGATACGCAGTATTTT. Its protein is CASSPKGGNPSTDTQYF.

This chain connects TRBV9 to TRBJ1-6, with TRBD1 as a possible D gene (5 bases). V was clipped by 0 bases and J by 7 bases, with 11 bases between them. This CDR3 has 15 amino acids. From germline, CDR1 is SGDLS and CDR2 YYNGEE. CDR3 residues: CASSVVPGGNSPLHF. DNA for the CDR3: TGTGCCAGCAGCGTAGTGCCTGGGGGGAATTCACCCCTCCACTTT.

The chain links TRBV28 to TRBJ2-3; 7 nucleotides align to TRBD2. Unmatched junction bases numbered 11, after V lost 3 bases and J lost 5 bases. CDR3 size: 16 residues. Germline values: CDR1 MDHEN, CDR2 SYDVKM. CDR3 residues: CASSFLWEGRLDTQYF. The CDR3, as DNA: TGTGCCAGCAGTTTCTTATGGGAGGGGCGGCTAGATACGCAGTATTTT. Drawing the rest from reference TRBV28 and TRBJ2-3, the complete variable domain is DVKVTQSSRYLVKRTGEKVFLECVQDMDHENMFWYRQDPGLGLRLIYFSYDVKMKEKGDIPEGYSVSREKKERFSLILESASTNQTSMYLCASSFLWEGRLDTQYFGPGTRLTVL.

The chain is built from TRBV13 and TRBJ1-4, with D perhaps matching TRBD1 (5 bases). This CDR3 spans 14 amino acids. CDR1 is PRHDT and CDR2 is FYEKMQ in the germline V gene (reference sequence). The V gene lost 5 bases and the J gene lost 5 bases, with 12 bases spanning the gap. This CDR3 is CASSLWGLNEKLFF. The CDR3 DNA reads as TGTGCCAGCAGCCTCTGGGGACTCAATGAAAAACTGTTTTTT.

V and J are TRBV11-2 and TRBJ1-4; D gene ambiguous. Germline V lookup: CDR1 SGHAT, CDR2 FQNNGV. The length of the CDR3 is 14 residues. The V gene lost 2 bases and the J gene lost 5 bases, with 9 bases spanning the gap. CDR3 DNA sequence: TGTGCCAGCAGCTTAAGTATGAGCAATGAAAAACTGTTTTTT. This translates into CASSLSMSNEKLFF.

The rearrangement joins TRBV5-1 to TRBJ2-1; 11 bases line up with TRBD2. V shed 4 bases, J shed 3 bases, and the junction held 9 bases outside the gene matches. Germline assignment: CDR1 SGHRS and CDR2 YFSETQ. The CDR3 length is 17 residues. The CDR3 coding sequence is TGCGCCAGCAGCGCAGGACCGGGACTAGCGGTCTACAATGAGCAGTTCTTC. Its protein product is CASSAGPGLAVYNEQFF.

The genes are TRBV19 and TRBJ1-1; the D is unclear. Germline loops: CDR1 LNHDA, CDR2 SQIVND (reference sequence). Trimming pared 2 bases from V and 4 bases from J, leaving 14 bases between. This CDR3 is built from 15 residues. CDR3 coding DNA: TGTGCCAGTAGTATAAGGAACTCGAGGGTCACTGAAGCTTTCTTT. Translated: CASSIRNSRVTEAFF.

V is TRBV10-2 and J is TRBJ2-3; TRBD2 agrees at 10 bases. Germline V gene sequence: CDR1 WSHSY, CDR2 SAAADI. CDR3 length: 13 residues. The V and J ends lost 7 bases and 5 bases, in that order; junction bases with no gene match: 3. The CDR3: CASIASGRDTQYF. CDR3 nucleotide sequence: TGCGCCAGCATCGCTAGCGGGAGAGATACGCAGTATTTT.

The rearrangement uses TRBV6-2 or TRBV6-3 and TRBJ1-5; 10 bases line up with TRBD1. Unmatched junction bases numbered 2, after V lost 4 bases and J lost 2 bases. The CDR3 extends over 15 amino acids. Per germline, CDR1 MNHEY and CDR2 SVGEGT. CDR3 in DNA: TGTGCCAGCAGTTTCGGACAGGGGGGCAATCAGCCCCAGCATTTT. Its translation: CASSFGQGGNQPQHF.

This clone was picked up one time. The chain employs TRBV19 and TRBJ1-5; TRBD1 matches at 10 bases. The germline gives CDR1 LNHDA, CDR2 SQIVND (reference sequence). CDR3 size: 16 residues. The ends lost 5 bases at V and 5 bases at J; junction bases unmatched: 9. The CDR3 DNA reads as TGTGCCAGTAGTGTATTGACCGGACAGGGGGATCAGCCCCAGCATTTT. Residues: CASSVLTGQGDQPQHF.

The rearrangement uses TRBV7-2 and TRBJ2-2, with 7 bases that match TRBD1. The V and J ends lost 5 bases and 7 bases, in that order; junction bases with no gene match: 7. The CDR3 is 14 residues long. CDR1 is SGHTA, CDR2 FQGNSA, per germline. As DNA, the CDR3 is TGTGCCAGCAGCAAAAGGGGGCAGGGCGGGGAGCTGTTTTTT. Translating gives CASSKRGQGGELFF.

The J gene is TRBJ2-3, the V gene TRBV30; weak D call: TRBD2 (7 bases). V lost 4 bases to trimming and J lost 0 bases, with 14 bases between them. The CDR3 sequence is 15 residues long. Germline V CDR1 and CDR2: GTSNPN, SVGIG (reference sequence). CDR3 nucleotides: TGTGCCTGGACTCGAGGGGGGGTGAGCACAGATACGCAGTATTTT. Protein sequence: CAWTRGGVSTDTQYF.

This sequence joins TRBV7-8 and TRBJ2-1; 11 nucleotides match TRBD2. With 4 bases clipped from V and 0 bases from J, the junction kept 11 bases outside the gene matches. Germline CDR1 and CDR2: SGHVS and FQNEAQ. The CDR3 spans 19 residues. Here the CDR3 DNA reads TGTGCCAGCAGCTCGGTCCTTAGCGGGGGGGCCATCTCCTACAATGAGCAGTTCTTC. Its protein product is CASSSVLSGGAISYNEQFF. The full variable domain, rest sourced from reference TRBV7-8 and TRBJ2-1, is GAGVSQSPRYKVAKRGQDVALRCDPISGHVSLFWYQQALGQGPEFLTYFQNEAQLDKSGLPSDRFFAERPEGSVSTLKIQRTQQEDSAVYLCASSSVLSGGAISYNEQFFGPGTRLTVL.

The rearrangement links TRBV5-1 to TRBJ2-7; 7 bases agree with TRBD1. The junction had 9 bases not matched to a gene; V was cut back by 4 bases and J by 2 bases. The CDR3 is 15 amino acids. Per germline, CDR1 SGHRS and CDR2 YFSETQ. In DNA, the CDR3 is TGCGCCAGCAGCGAGCAACCGGGACAGACCTACGAGCAGTACTTC. Residues: CASSEQPGQTYEQYF. The entire variable domain, with the rest obtained from reference TRBV5-1 and TRBJ2-7, is as follows: KAGVTQTPRYLIKTRGQQVTLSCSPISGHRSVSWYQQTPGQGLQFLFEYFSETQRNKGNFPGRFSGRQFSNSRSEMNVSTLELGDSALYLCASSEQPGQTYEQYFGPGTRLTVT.

The chain is built from TRBV11-1 and TRBJ2-1; D remains ambiguous. The ends were cut back, 5 bases at V and 10 bases at J, with 12 bases in the middle. The germline CDR1 and CDR2 sequences are SGHAT and FQDESV (reference sequence). CDR3 length: 12 amino acids. Here the CDR3 DNA reads TGTGCCAGCAGCCCAACCGGCAGGGAGCAGTTCTTC. Translated, it gives CASSPTGREQFF. Complete variable domain (other parts from reference TRBV11-1 and TRBJ2-1): EAEVAQSPRYKITEKSQAVAFWCDPISGHATLYWYRQILGQGPELLVQFQDESVVDDSQLPKDRFSAERLKGVDSTLKIQPAELGDSAMYLCASSPTGREQFFGPGTRLTVL.

The chain couples TRBV27 to TRBJ1-4, with a tentative D call TRBD1 (5 bases). Trimming removed 4 bases at V and 4 bases at J, with 22 bases between. Germline V gives CDR1 MNHEY, CDR2 SMNVEV (reference sequence). CDR3 size: 18 residues. CDR3 amino acids: CASSSRRTGEGFNEKLFF. The DNA of the CDR3 is TGTGCCAGCAGTTCCCGACGAACGGGGGAAGGGTTTAATGAAAAACTGTTTTTT.